The 29 T cell receptor beta chains in this list originate from one sample, sequenced in a study of spatial heterogeneity in lung cancer. Described time point: sample taken at primary tumor resection. Unsorted samples of tumor, nontumor lung or frozen PBMC had their whole RNA sequenced. TCRdb ran MiXCR on the 5' RACE reads and lists one entry per CDR3 protein. This table holds more than 75,000 distinct CDR3 sequences, about 12% found once. The specimen comprised PBMCs, sampled at surgery. The receptors stem from a male donor with early-stage non-small cell lung cancer.

The gene calls are TRBV3-1 and TRBJ2-7; D is ambiguous. Trimming pared 9 bases from V and 6 bases from J, leaving 15 bases between. The CDR3 loop spans 12 amino acids. Germline loops: CDR1 LGHDT, CDR2 YNNKEL (reference sequence). The CDR3 coding sequence is TGTGCCAGTGGTATAGGGTGGAGCGAGCAGTACTTC. This sequence encodes CASGIGWSEQYF.

The rearrangement links TRBV6-1 to TRBJ1-2, with 7 bases that match TRBD1. The CDR3 totals 14 residues. The V segment lost 4 bases and the J segment 4 bases; nucleotides outside the gene matches: 6. Germline V gene lookup returns CDR1 MNHNS and CDR2 SASEGT. CDR3 in amino acids: CASSGQTGSYGYTF. The DNA for the CDR3 is TGTGCCAGCAGTGGCCAGACAGGGTCCTATGGCTACACCTTC.

The table lists this clonotype with a few counts. The rearrangement joins TRBV7-9 to TRBJ2-1; D is unclear. This CDR3 has 16 residues. Germline CDR1 is SEHNR and CDR2 is FQNEAQ (reference sequence). V lost 4 bases to trimming and J lost 6 bases, with 19 bases between them. The CDR3 loop is CASSSGDLGIPNEQFF. The CDR3 nucleotides read TGTGCCAGCAGCTCCGGTGACCTAGGTATCCCCAATGAGCAGTTCTTC.

This clonotype occurred many times. The rearrangement links TRBV3-1 to TRBJ2-3; a possible D gene is TRBD2 (7 bases). This CDR3 has 15 amino acids. The germline gives CDR1 LGHDT, CDR2 YNNKEL (reference sequence). Trimming took 1 base from V and 1 from J, leaving 9 bases between them. CDR3 sequence reads: CASSQGGGRTDTQYF. The DNA for the CDR3 is TGTGCCAGCAGCCAAGGGGGGGGCCGCACAGATACGCAGTATTTT.

The V call is TRBV5-1, the J call TRBJ2-7, with a possible D match to TRBD1 (7 bases). Trimming shortened V by 4 bases and J by 3 bases, and 14 bases separated the two germline ends. Per germline, CDR1 SGHRS and CDR2 YFSETQ. This CDR3 is 14 amino acids long. The CDR3 reads CASSAGTAIYEQYF. CDR3 in DNA: TGCGCCAGCAGCGCGGGGACAGCAATCTACGAGCAGTACTTC.

This CDR3 reads CASSRPGQEAFF. CDR3 coding DNA: TGTGCCAGCAGCCGTCCGGGACAAGAAGCTTTCTTT. The V gene is TRBV3-1, the J gene TRBJ1-1; TRBD1 is a possible D gene (6 bases). Germline V gene data show CDR1 as LGHDT and CDR2 as YNNKEL (reference sequence). The V end was cut by 4 bases, the J end by 8 bases, with 11 bases between. The CDR3 extends over 12 amino acids.

The J gene is TRBJ2-7, the V gene TRBV19; 11 bases map to TRBD1. Losses at the gene ends were 4 bases for V and 6 bases for J; bases not matched to a gene: 2. CDR3 length: 13 amino acids. CDR1 and CDR2 from the germline V gene are LNHDA and SQIVND (reference sequence). The chain's CDR3 is CASSTGQGVEQYF. Written as DNA, the CDR3 is TGTGCCAGTAGTACGGGACAGGGGGTCGAGCAGTACTTC.

The chain recombines TRBV7-9 with TRBJ2-5; 11 nucleotides match TRBD2. The CDR3 covers 16 residues. V lost 3 bases, J lost 5 bases, and 8 bases stayed unmatched. Germline lookup yields CDR1 SEHNR and CDR2 FQNEAQ (reference sequence). The CDR3 here is CASSLTSGAPEETQYF. CDR3 coding DNA: TGTGCCAGCAGCTTGACTAGCGGGGCCCCGGAGGAGACCCAGTACTTC.

J is TRBJ2-2 and V is TRBV29-1, with no clear D. Germline CDR1 is SQVTM and CDR2 is ANQGSEA. Trimming pared 6 bases from V and 1 base from J, leaving 9 bases between. This CDR3 is built from 13 residues. The CDR3 bases are TGCAGCGTCCGCGCGCAGAACACCGGGGAGCTGTTTTTT. Translated: CSVRAQNTGELFF.

J is TRBJ1-4 and V is TRBV2; D gene unclear. The CDR3 runs to 15 residues. The germline V gene encodes CDR1 SNHLY and CDR2 FYNNEI. Between the trimmed V and J ends, which lost 2 bases and 3 bases, there was a span of 10 bases. The CDR3 sequence: CASSELDWPNEKLFF. CDR3 DNA sequence: TGTGCCAGCAGTGAATTAGACTGGCCTAATGAAAAACTGTTTTTT.

This clonotype came up a few times. The rearrangement links TRBV20-1 to TRBJ1-2; 9 bases align to TRBD1. Germline lookup yields CDR1 DFQATT and CDR2 SNEGSKA (reference sequence). The CDR3 is made up of 12 amino acids. Trimming at V came to 3 bases and at J to 8 bases, leaving 4 bases not matched to a gene. For the CDR3, the DNA is TGCAGTGCTAGGGACAGGGGCTTGGGCTACACCTTC. Its translation: CSARDRGLGYTF.

This clonotype was counted only a few times. The rearrangement uses TRBV20-1 and TRBJ1-5; no clear D gene. With 3 bases removed from V and 2 bases from J, the gap between germline ends came to 8 bases. Germline V gives CDR1 DFQATT, CDR2 SNEGSKA (reference sequence). This CDR3 is 13 amino acids long. For the CDR3, the DNA is TGCAGTGCTAGCCCCTGGGGCAATCAGCCCCAGCATTTT. It specifies CSASPWGNQPQHF.

This clonotype was recorded a few times. The CDR3 bases are TGTGCCAGCAGTCCCTGGGGGGGCACCGGGGAGCTGTTTTTT. Translation: CASSPWGGTGELFF. The chain carries TRBV12-3 or TRBV12-4 and TRBJ2-2, with 7 bases fitting TRBD2. V lost 5 bases to trimming and J lost 4 bases; unmatched junction nucleotides: 4. The CDR3 spans 14 residues.

This clonotype has a count of ten or more. The V gene is TRBV2, the J gene TRBJ1-2; D is ambiguous. This CDR3 comprises 12 residues. The germline V gene encodes CDR1 SNHLY and CDR2 FYNNEI. Trimming stripped 7 bases from V and 4 bases from J, with 10 bases between. The CDR3 region has the DNA TGTGCCAGCAACCTCCTGCTCTATGGCTACACCTTC. Amino acids: CASNLLLYGYTF.

This clonotype was picked up many times. This chain connects TRBV5-1 to TRBJ2-1; 12 bases align to TRBD2. The V gene end was trimmed by 3 bases and the J gene end by 4 bases; junction bases not matched to a gene: 11. This CDR3 comprises 18 residues. Germline values: CDR1 SGHRS, CDR2 YFSETQ. The CDR3 bases are TGCGCCAGCAGCTCGCGGGGACTAGCGGGCACTGATTACAATGAGCAGTTCTTC. Translated: CASSSRGLAGTDYNEQFF.

This clonotype has more than one count but fewer than ten. The CDR3 sequence is CSVQAGGNEQFF. The DNA for the CDR3 is TGCAGCGTTCAGGCGGGAGGCAATGAGCAGTTCTTC. This chain joins TRBV29-1 and TRBJ2-1; 8 bases are shared with TRBD2. Per the germline V gene, CDR1 is SQVTM and CDR2 is ANQGSEA. The CDR3 totals 12 residues. V trimming: 5 bases; J trimming: 6 bases; junction bases outside the gene matches: 3.

The V gene is TRBV9, the J gene TRBJ2-3; 7 nucleotides match TRBD1. This CDR3 comprises 17 residues. V shed 0 bases, J shed 2 bases, and the junction held 9 bases outside the gene matches. Germline V lookup: CDR1 SGDLS, CDR2 YYNGEE. CDR3 amino acids: CASSVDLGRGSTDTQYF. As DNA, the CDR3 is TGTGCCAGCAGCGTAGATCTGGGCAGGGGGTCCACAGATACGCAGTATTTT.

The chain is built from TRBV2 and TRBJ2-7; tentatively, D is TRBD1 (5 bases). This CDR3 comprises 13 residues. V lost 0 bases and J lost 6, with 9 bases in between. Germline loops: CDR1 SNHLY, CDR2 FYNNEI. Here the CDR3 DNA reads TGTGCCAGCAGTGAAGCGCCCAGGGCCGAGCAGTACTTC. Amino acid sequence: CASSEAPRAEQYF. Looking up the rest from reference TRBV2 and TRBJ2-7 gives the full variable domain: EPEVTQTPSHQVTQMGQEVILRCVPISNHLYFYWYRQILGQKVEFLVSFYNNEISEKSEIFDDQFSVERPDGSNFTLKIRSTKLEDSAMYFCASSEAPRAEQYFGPGTRLTVT.

This clonotype appeared a single time. The chain recombines TRBV27 with TRBJ2-7, with TRBD2 matching 8 bases. This CDR3 region has 14 residues. V lost 4 bases, J lost 7 bases, and 9 bases stayed unmatched. The V gene's germline CDR1 is MNHEY and CDR2 SMNVEV (reference sequence). This chain's CDR3 is CASSYGGGPREQYF. CDR3 bases: TGTGCCAGCAGTTACGGGGGGGGTCCTAGGGAGCAGTACTTC.

This clonotype was recorded at least ten times. The rearrangement joins TRBV5-6 to TRBJ2-7; perhaps TRBD2 as D (6 bases). The CDR3 has 16 amino acids. V lost 0 bases, J lost 3 bases, and 16 bases lay in between. From germline, CDR1 is SGHDT and CDR2 YYEEEE. CDR3 DNA: TGTGCCAGCAGCTTGGTATGGGCGGGAAGAGGCTACGAGCAGTACTTC. Translated: CASSLVWAGRGYEQYF.

The J gene is TRBJ2-2, the V gene TRBV29-1; 12 nucleotides align to TRBD2. Per germline, CDR1 SQVTM and CDR2 ANQGSEA. The CDR3 runs 14 residues. V lost 5 bases, J lost 7 bases, and 5 bases stayed unmatched. CDR3 residues: CSVRLAGGVGELFF. As DNA, the CDR3 is TGCAGCGTTCGTCTAGCGGGAGGGGTCGGGGAGCTGTTTTTT.

This clonotype was detected a few times. This chain uses TRBV19 with TRBJ1-2, with TRBD1 matching over 7 bases. The CDR3 loop spans 12 amino acids. V lost 6 bases, J lost 8 bases, and 6 bases stayed unmatched. Germline lookup yields CDR1 LNHDA and CDR2 SQIVND (reference sequence). The CDR3 region is CASSPTGSGYTF. The CDR3 DNA reads TGTGCCAGTAGCCCGACAGGGAGCGGCTACACCTTC.

The chain recombines TRBV2 with TRBJ2-6; D may correspond to TRBD1 or TRBD2 (5 bases each). The CDR3 loop spans 16 amino acids. Germline assignment: CDR1 SNHLY and CDR2 FYNNEI. Trimming took 7 bases from V and 0 from J, leaving 13 bases between them. The DNA of the CDR3 is TGTGCCAGCATCGCCGCAGGGAGCTCTGGGGCCAACGTCCTGACTTTC. The encoded protein is CASIAAGSSGANVLTF.

J is TRBJ1-1 and V is TRBV11-1; D remains ambiguous. The germline CDR1 and CDR2 sequences are SGHAT and FQDESV (reference sequence). Trimming removed 1 base at V and 3 bases at J, with 9 bases between. CDR3 length: 14 residues. The CDR3 region is CASSLDAGYTEAFF. The CDR3 nucleotides are TGTGCCAGCAGCTTAGACGCCGGTTACACTGAAGCTTTCTTT.

This clonotype was counted a few times. This rearrangement joins TRBV4-2 to TRBJ2-2; 10 nucleotides agree with TRBD1. The germline gives CDR1 LGHNA, CDR2 YNFKEQ. The CDR3 length is 16 residues. V was clipped by 3 bases and J by 4 bases; unmatched bases: 5. In nucleotides, the CDR3 is TGTGCCAGCAGCCATTCCGGGACAGGGGTCACCGGGGAGCTGTTTTTT. Translating gives CASSHSGTGVTGELFF.

The table lists this clonotype with a few counts. The chain employs TRBV7-9 and TRBJ2-1; TRBD1 is a possible D gene (6 bases). V lost 6 bases, J lost 4 bases, and 16 bases lay in between. CDR1 SEHNR and CDR2 FQNEAQ come from the germline V gene (reference sequence). CDR3 length equals 15 residues. The CDR3 protein is CASSTGSGSYNEQFF. CDR3 sequence (DNA): TGTGCCAGCAGTACAGGGTCGGGTAGTTACAATGAGCAGTTCTTC.

This clonotype was detected only a few times. The genes are TRBV7-2 and TRBJ2-7; 9 bases fit TRBD1. There are 14 residues in the CDR3. V trimming: 3 bases; J trimming: 1 base; junction bases outside the gene matches: 1. CDR1 is SGHTA, CDR2 FQGNSA, per germline. The CDR3 is CASSLGTGSYEQYF. The CDR3 bases are TGTGCCAGCAGCTTGGGGACAGGGTCCTACGAGCAGTACTTC.

This clonotype has only a few counts. The V and J genes are TRBV2 and TRBJ1-1, with D unclear. Germline V gene sequence: CDR1 SNHLY, CDR2 FYNNEI. CDR3 size: 13 residues. Trimming removed 4 bases at V and 0 bases at J, with 6 bases between. CDR3 DNA sequence: TGTGCCAGCAGTGTTAGTATGAACACTGAAGCTTTCTTT. Amino acids: CASSVSMNTEAFF. Supplemented by reference TRBV2 and TRBJ1-1, the full variable domain reads EPEVTQTPSHQVTQMGQEVILRCVPISNHLYFYWYRQILGQKVEFLVSFYNNEISEKSEIFDDQFSVERPDGSNFTLKIRSTKLEDSAMYFCASSVSMNTEAFFGQGTRLTVV.

This clonotype came up many times. The V call is TRBV20-1, the J call TRBJ2-3; D is perhaps TRBD1 or TRBD2 (5 bases each). The V gene's germline CDR1 is DFQATT and CDR2 SNEGSKA (reference sequence). Deletions cut 5 bases from V and 5 bases from J, with 14 bases between. CDR3 length equals 13 residues. The CDR3 sequence is CSAAGIREDTQYF. The CDR3 coding sequence is TGCAGTGCTGCAGGGATTCGGGAAGATACGCAGTATTTT.